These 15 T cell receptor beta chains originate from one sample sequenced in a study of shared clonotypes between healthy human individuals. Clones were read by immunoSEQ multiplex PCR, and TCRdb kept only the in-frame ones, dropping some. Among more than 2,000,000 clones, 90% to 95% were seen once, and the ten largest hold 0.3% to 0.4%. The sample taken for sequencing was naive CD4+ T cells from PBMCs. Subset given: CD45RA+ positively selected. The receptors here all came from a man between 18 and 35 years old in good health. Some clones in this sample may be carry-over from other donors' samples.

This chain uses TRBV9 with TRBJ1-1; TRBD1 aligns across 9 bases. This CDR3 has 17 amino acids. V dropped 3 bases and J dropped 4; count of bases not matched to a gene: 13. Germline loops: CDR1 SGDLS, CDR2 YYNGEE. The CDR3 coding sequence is TGTGCCAGCAGCGAATCCGCACAGGGGGCGGGTGGCACTGAAGCTTTCTTT. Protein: CASSESAQGAGGTEAFF.

CDR3 residues: CASSLVLGVYEQYF. The CDR3 DNA is TGTGCCAGCAGCTTGGTTTTAGGGGTCTACGAGCAGTACTTC. The chain is built from TRBV5-5 and TRBJ2-7; D is possibly TRBD1 (5 bases). CDR3 size: 14 residues. From germline, CDR1 is SGHKS and CDR2 YYEKEE (reference sequence). Deletions cut 0 bases from V and 3 bases from J, with 10 bases between.

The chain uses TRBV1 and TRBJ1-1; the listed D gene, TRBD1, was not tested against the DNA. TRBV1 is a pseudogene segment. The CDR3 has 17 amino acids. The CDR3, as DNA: TGCACCAGCAGCACCCGCCCGGGACAGTTTTCCCTAAAGGAAGCTTTCTTT. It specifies CTSSTRPGQFSLKEAFF.

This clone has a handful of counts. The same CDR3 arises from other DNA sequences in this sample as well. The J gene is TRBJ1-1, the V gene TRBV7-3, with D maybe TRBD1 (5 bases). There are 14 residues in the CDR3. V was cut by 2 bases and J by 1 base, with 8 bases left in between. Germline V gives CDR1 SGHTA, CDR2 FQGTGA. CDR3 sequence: CASSLGTGNTEAFF. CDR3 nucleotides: TGTGCCAGCAGCTTAGGGACGGGGAACACTGAAGCTTTCTTT.

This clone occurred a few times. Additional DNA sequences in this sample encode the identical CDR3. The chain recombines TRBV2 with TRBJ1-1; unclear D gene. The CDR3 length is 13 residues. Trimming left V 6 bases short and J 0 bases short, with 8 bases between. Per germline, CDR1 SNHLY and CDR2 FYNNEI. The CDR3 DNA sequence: TGTGCCAGCAGGCCCGAGATGAACACTGAAGCTTTCTTT. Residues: CASRPEMNTEAFF.

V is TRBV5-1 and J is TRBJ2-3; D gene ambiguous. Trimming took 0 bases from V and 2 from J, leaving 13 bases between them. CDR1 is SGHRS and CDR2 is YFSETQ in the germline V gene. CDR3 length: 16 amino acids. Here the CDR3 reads CASSLDRARFTDTQYF. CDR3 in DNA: TGCGCCAGCAGCTTGGATCGGGCAAGGTTCACAGATACGCAGTATTTT.

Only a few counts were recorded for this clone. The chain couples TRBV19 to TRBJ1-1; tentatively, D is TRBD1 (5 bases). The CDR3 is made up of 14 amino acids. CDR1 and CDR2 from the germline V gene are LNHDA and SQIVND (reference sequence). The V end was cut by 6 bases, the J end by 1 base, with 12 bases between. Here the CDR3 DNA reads TGTGCCAGTAGCACAGACAGACGGAACACTGAAGCTTTCTTT. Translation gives CASSTDRRNTEAFF.

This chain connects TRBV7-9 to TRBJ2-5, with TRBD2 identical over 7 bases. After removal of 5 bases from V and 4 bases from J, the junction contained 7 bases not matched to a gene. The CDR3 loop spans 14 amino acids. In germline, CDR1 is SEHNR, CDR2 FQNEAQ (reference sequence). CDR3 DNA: TGTGCCAGCAGCGTAAGTGGCGGGAGAGAGACCCAGTACTTC. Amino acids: CASSVSGGRETQYF. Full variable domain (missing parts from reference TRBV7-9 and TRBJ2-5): DTGVSQNPRHKITKRGQNVTFRCDPISEHNRLYWYRQTLGQGPEFLTYFQNEAQLEKSRLLSDRFSAERPKGSFSTLEIQRTEQGDSAMYLCASSVSGGRETQYFGPGTRLLVL.

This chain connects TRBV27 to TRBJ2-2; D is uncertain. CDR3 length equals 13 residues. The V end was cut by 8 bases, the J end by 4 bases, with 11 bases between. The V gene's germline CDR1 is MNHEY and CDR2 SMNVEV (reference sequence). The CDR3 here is CASRSSVTGELFF. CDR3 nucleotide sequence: TGTGCCAGCCGGTCGTCGGTCACCGGGGAGCTGTTTTTT.

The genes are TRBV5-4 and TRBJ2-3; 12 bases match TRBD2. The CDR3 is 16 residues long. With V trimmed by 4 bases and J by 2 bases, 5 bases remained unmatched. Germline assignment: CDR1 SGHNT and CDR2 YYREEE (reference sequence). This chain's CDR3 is CASSGGTSGPTDTQYF. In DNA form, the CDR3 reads TGTGCCAGCAGCGGGGGGACTAGCGGGCCCACAGATACGCAGTATTTT.

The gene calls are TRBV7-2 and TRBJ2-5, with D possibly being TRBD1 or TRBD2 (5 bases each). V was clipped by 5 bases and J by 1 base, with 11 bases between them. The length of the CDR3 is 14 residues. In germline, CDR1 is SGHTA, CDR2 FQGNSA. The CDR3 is CASSNFGTQETQYF. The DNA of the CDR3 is TGTGCCAGCAGCAATTTTGGGACCCAAGAGACCCAGTACTTC.

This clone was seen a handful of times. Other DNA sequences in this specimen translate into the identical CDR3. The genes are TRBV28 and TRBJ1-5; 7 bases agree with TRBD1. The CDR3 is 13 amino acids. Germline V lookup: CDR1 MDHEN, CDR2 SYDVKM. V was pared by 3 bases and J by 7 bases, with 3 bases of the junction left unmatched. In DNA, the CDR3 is TGTGCCAGCAGTTTGACAGGGCACCAGCCCCAGCATTTT. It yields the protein CASSLTGHQPQHF. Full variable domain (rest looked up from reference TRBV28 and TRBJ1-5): DVKVTQSSRYLVKRTGEKVFLECVQDMDHENMFWYRQDPGLGLRLIYFSYDVKMKEKGDIPEGYSVSREKKERFSLILESASTNQTSMYLCASSLTGHQPQHFGDGTRLSIL.

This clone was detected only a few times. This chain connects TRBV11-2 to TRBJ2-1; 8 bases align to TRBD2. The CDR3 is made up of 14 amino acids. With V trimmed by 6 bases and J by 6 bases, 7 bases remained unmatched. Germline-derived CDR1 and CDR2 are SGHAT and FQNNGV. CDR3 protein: CASRERERRNEQFF. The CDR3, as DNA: TGTGCCAGCAGGGAGCGGGAGCGGCGCAATGAGCAGTTCTTC.

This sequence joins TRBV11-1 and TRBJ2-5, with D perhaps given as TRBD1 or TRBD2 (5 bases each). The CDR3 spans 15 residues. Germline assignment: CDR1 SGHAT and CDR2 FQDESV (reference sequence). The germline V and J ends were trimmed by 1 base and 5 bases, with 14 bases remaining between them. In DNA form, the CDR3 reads TGTGCCAGCAGCTTAGTGCTAGAGGGGTACGAGACCCAGTACTTC. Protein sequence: CASSLVLEGYETQYF.

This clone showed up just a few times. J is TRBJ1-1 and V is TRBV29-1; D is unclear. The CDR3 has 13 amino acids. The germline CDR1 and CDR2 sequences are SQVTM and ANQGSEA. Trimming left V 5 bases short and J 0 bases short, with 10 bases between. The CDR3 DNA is TGCAGCGTTCCCAAAGATCTGAACACTGAAGCTTTCTTT. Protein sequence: CSVPKDLNTEAFF. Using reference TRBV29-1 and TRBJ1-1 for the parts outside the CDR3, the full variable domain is SAVISQKPSRDICQRGTSLTIQCQVDSQVTMMFWYRQQPGQSLTLIATANQGSEATYESGFVIDKFPISRPNLTFSTLTVSNMSPEDSSIYLCSVPKDLNTEAFFGQGTRLTVV.